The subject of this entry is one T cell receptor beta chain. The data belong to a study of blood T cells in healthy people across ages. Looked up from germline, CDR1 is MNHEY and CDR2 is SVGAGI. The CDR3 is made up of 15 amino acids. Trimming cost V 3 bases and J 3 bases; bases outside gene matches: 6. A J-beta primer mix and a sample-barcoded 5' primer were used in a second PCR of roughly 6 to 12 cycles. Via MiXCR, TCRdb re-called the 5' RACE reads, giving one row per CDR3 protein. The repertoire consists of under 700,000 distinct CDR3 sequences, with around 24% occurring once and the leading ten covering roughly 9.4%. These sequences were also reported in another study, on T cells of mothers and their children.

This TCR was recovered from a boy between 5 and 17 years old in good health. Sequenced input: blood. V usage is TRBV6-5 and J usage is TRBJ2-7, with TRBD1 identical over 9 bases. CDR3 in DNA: TGTGCCAGCAGTTATGAGGGACAGGGATACTACGAGCAGTACTTC. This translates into CASSYEGQGYYEQYF.